This passage covers 29 T cell receptor beta chains from one sample sequenced in a study of T cell repertoires in ileal Crohn's disease. Clones were sequenced by immunoSEQ multiplex PCR, and TCRdb holds only the in-frame ones, with some missing. This sample carries 5,500 to 8,500 clones, 70% of them seen once, and the ten largest clones take roughly 20%. Input material: ileal tissue. These receptors came from an adult with Crohn's disease.

This clone is large. The chain's CDR3 is CASSLVPGGSYEQYF. CDR3 DNA sequence: TGTGCCAGCAGCTTGGTCCCAGGGGGCAGCTACGAGCAGTACTTC. The J gene is TRBJ2-7, the V gene TRBV5-5; 8 bases are shared with TRBD1. CDR3 size: 15 residues. Germline V gene data show CDR1 as SGHKS and CDR2 as YYEKEE (reference sequence). The V segment lost 0 bases and the J segment 3 bases; nucleotides outside the gene matches: 5.

This chain links TRBV11-2 with TRBJ2-1; D unresolved. The V end was cut by 5 bases, the J end by 5 bases, with 7 bases between. The V gene's germline CDR1 is SGHAT and CDR2 FQNNGV. The CDR3 extends over 12 amino acids. In DNA, the CDR3 is TGTGCCAGCAGCCCCTATAACAATGAGCAGTTCTTC. It is translated as CASSPYNNEQFF. The full variable domain, its missing parts supplied by reference TRBV11-2 and TRBJ2-1, is EAGVAQSPRYKIIEKRQSVAFWCNPISGHATLYWYQQILGQGPKLLIQFQNNGVVDDSQLPKDRFSAERLKGVDSTLKIQPAKLEDSAVYLCASSPYNNEQFFGPGTRLTVL.

The V and J genes are TRBV7-2 and TRBJ2-5; 8 bases are shared with TRBD1. The J call is uncertain, as TRBJ2-7 better fits the DNA end. The CDR3 loop spans 14 amino acids. CDR1 and CDR2 from the germline V gene are SGHTA and FQGNSA. The CDR3 is CASSSRTGSDEQYF. DNA for the CDR3: TGTGCCAGCAGCTCGAGGACAGGGTCGGACGAGCAGTACTTC.

The V and J genes are TRBV5-1 and TRBJ2-1, with D possibly being TRBD1 (5 bases). The germline CDR1 and CDR2 sequences are SGHRS and YFSETQ. V dropped 5 bases and J dropped 3 bases, with 9 bases sitting between them. This CDR3 spans 13 amino acids. The CDR3 loop reads CASRQGDYNEQFF. CDR3 coding DNA: TGCGCCAGCAGGCAGGGCGACTACAATGAGCAGTTCTTC.

CDR3 amino acids: CASSAEPSTGELFF. CDR3 sequence (DNA): TGTGCCAGCAGCGCCGAACCTAGTACCGGGGAGCTGTTTTTT. V is TRBV11-2 and J is TRBJ2-2; no firm D call. This CDR3 is 14 amino acids long. Germline V lookup: CDR1 SGHAT, CDR2 FQNNGV. The V end was cut by 5 bases, the J end by 5 bases, with 12 bases between.

V gene TRBV27 combines with J gene TRBJ1-6; 9 positions agree with TRBD1. From germline, CDR1 is MNHEY and CDR2 SMNVEV (reference sequence). Trimming at V came to 6 bases and at J to 7 bases, leaving 19 bases not matched to a gene. The CDR3 runs to 19 residues. In DNA, the CDR3 is TGTGCCAGCAGGGTTTTACCCCCGGGACAGGGATTATCCAATTCACCCCTCCACTTT. This encodes CASRVLPPGQGLSNSPLHF.

This chain uses TRBV11-3 with TRBJ2-7, with D perhaps TRBD2 (7 bases). CDR3 length equals 15 residues. V lost 1 base and J 2 bases, leaving 12 bases between the germline ends. Germline loops: CDR1 SGHNT, CDR2 YENEEA. The CDR3 DNA is TGTGCCAGCAGCTTAGGATTCGGGGGGCCCTACGAGCAGTACTTC. Protein product: CASSLGFGGPYEQYF.

The chain has TRBV10-1 and TRBJ2-5; a weak D match, TRBD2 (5 bases). Germline-derived CDR1 and CDR2 are WNHNN and SYGVQD (reference sequence). The CDR3 contains 14 residues. The germline V and J ends were trimmed by 5 bases and 4 bases, with 14 bases remaining between them. The CDR3 DNA is TGCGCCAGCAGTCCCTCGGGAAGAGCAGAGACCCAGTACTTC. Amino acid sequence: CASSPSGRAETQYF.

This clone was found a few times. V gene TRBV5-1 combines with J gene TRBJ1-1; 10 bases align to TRBD1. The germline V gene encodes CDR1 SGHRS and CDR2 YFSETQ. The CDR3 sequence is 17 residues long. Trimming took 0 bases from V and 5 from J; bases not matched to a gene: 10. This chain's CDR3 is CASSLGGAGQGGTEAFF. DNA of the CDR3: TGCGCCAGCAGCTTGGGGGGGGCCGGACAGGGGGGAACTGAAGCTTTCTTT.

The genes are TRBV7-2 and TRBJ2-5, with 7 positions matching TRBD2. CDR1 is SGHTA, CDR2 FQGNSA, per germline. The CDR3 covers 13 residues. Unmatched junction bases numbered 5, after V lost 3 bases and J lost 7 bases. CDR3 in DNA: TGTGCCAGCAGCTTGGGTCCGGGGGGGACCCAGTACTTC. Protein product: CASSLGPGGTQYF.

The CDR3 sequence is CASSSAGTVQETQYF. The CDR3 nucleotides read TGTGCCAGCAGCTCAGCCGGGACTGTCCAAGAGACCCAGTACTTC. The chain is built from TRBV11-1 and TRBJ2-5; maybe TRBD2 (6 bases). This CDR3 is built from 15 residues. The V gene lost 4 bases and the J gene lost 1 base, with 13 bases spanning the gap. Germline V gene data show CDR1 as SGHAT and CDR2 as FQDESV (reference sequence).

This rearrangement joins TRBV19 to TRBJ1-1, with a weak D call TRBD1 (6 bases). V was pared by 3 bases and J by 8 bases, with 10 bases between. Germline values: CDR1 LNHDA, CDR2 SQIVND (reference sequence). CDR3 length equals 12 residues. CDR3 sequence reads: CASSITGLEAFF. In DNA form, the CDR3 reads TGTGCCAGTAGTATCACAGGGTTGGAAGCTTTCTTT. Variable domain in full (rest from reference TRBV19 and TRBJ1-1): DGGITQSPKYLFRKEGQNVTLSCEQNLNHDAMYWYRQDPGQGLRLIYYSQIVNDFQKGDIAEGYSVSREKKESFPLTVTSAQKNPTAFYLCASSITGLEAFFGQGTRLTVV.

This chain uses TRBV7-9 with TRBJ1-4; D may be TRBD1 (6 bases). Trimming pared 5 bases from V and 8 bases from J, leaving 12 bases between. CDR3 size: 13 residues. Germline CDR1 and CDR2: SEHNR and FQNEAQ (reference sequence). The CDR3 bases are TGTGCCAGCAGCAGACAGAGGGGGGAAAAACTGTTTTTT. Translation: CASSRQRGEKLFF.

The chain recombines TRBV7-2 with TRBJ2-4; D uncertain. Germline V gene lookup returns CDR1 SGHTA and CDR2 FQGNSA. V dropped 1 base and J dropped 7 bases, with 11 bases sitting between them. The CDR3 is 14 residues long. The CDR3: CASSLVTNSNIQYF. For the CDR3, the DNA is TGTGCCAGCAGCTTAGTGACAAACAGCAACATTCAGTACTTC.

The chain carries TRBV7-2 and TRBJ1-6, with 7 bases fitting TRBD1. Losses at the gene ends were 4 bases for V and 10 bases for J; bases not matched to a gene: 7. The CDR3 covers 14 residues. From germline, CDR1 is SGHTA and CDR2 FQGNSA. CDR3 sequence (DNA): TGTGCCAGCAGCTCCCAAACAGGGGCCTCACCCCTCCACTTT. Its translation is CASSSQTGASPLHF.

This clone was recorded a few times. The chain is built from TRBV29-1 and TRBJ2-5; 7 positions agree with TRBD1. CDR3 length equals 13 residues. V lost 4 bases to trimming and J lost 9 bases; unmatched junction nucleotides: 11. Germline V gene sequence: CDR1 SQVTM, CDR2 ANQGSEA. The CDR3 DNA is TGCAGCGTTGCCGGGACAGTCGAAATTGCCCAGTACTTC. Protein: CSVAGTVEIAQYF.

This clone has only a few counts. This sequence joins TRBV5-1 and TRBJ2-7, with TRBD1 identical over 9 bases. There are 16 residues in the CDR3. The germline V gene encodes CDR1 SGHRS and CDR2 YFSETQ. V trimming: 4 bases; J trimming: 3 bases; junction bases outside the gene matches: 11. CDR3 protein: CASSKALRDRDYEQYF. Here the CDR3 DNA reads TGCGCCAGCAGCAAAGCCCTCCGGGACAGGGACTACGAGCAGTACTTC.

The chain carries TRBV18 and TRBJ1-1; D possibly corresponds to TRBD1 (6 bases). CDR3 length: 13 amino acids. With 3 bases removed from V and 8 bases from J, the gap between germline ends came to 13 bases. Germline assignment: CDR1 KGHSH and CDR2 LQKENI. The CDR3 region has the DNA TGTGCCAGCTCACCCAGGGGCTTCGGGGAAGCTTTCTTT. Its translation: CASSPRGFGEAFF.

This clone was detected a few times. The V gene is TRBV25-1, the J gene TRBJ1-3, with D possibly matching TRBD1 (5 bases). The CDR3 runs 14 residues. V lost 5 bases and J lost 0, with 8 bases in between. CDR1 is MGHDK, CDR2 SYGVNS, per germline. CDR3 in DNA: TGTGCCAGCAGTAAGGACAACTCTGGAAACACCATATATTTT. It translates to CASSKDNSGNTIYF.

The chain uses TRBV4-3 and TRBJ2-3, with TRBD2 matching 8 bases. The V and J ends lost 0 bases and 6 bases, in that order; junction bases with no gene match: 11. Germline V gene data show CDR1 as LGHNA and CDR2 as YSLEER. The CDR3 loop spans 17 amino acids. The CDR3 loop is CASSQEGLGTSVDTQYF. CDR3 sequence (DNA): TGCGCCAGCAGCCAAGAGGGACTTGGGACTAGTGTCGATACGCAGTATTTT.

The rearrangement links TRBV10-2 to TRBJ2-1, with D possibly TRBD2 on 5 matching bases. This CDR3 has 16 amino acids. Germline V gene lookup returns CDR1 WSHSY and CDR2 SAAADI. Trimming shortened V by 2 bases and J by 1 base, and 12 bases separated the two germline ends. The CDR3: CASSENSRGSYNEQFF. The CDR3 bases are TGCGCCAGCAGTGAGAACTCGAGAGGGTCCTACAATGAGCAGTTCTTC.

This clone was counted a single time. The J gene is TRBJ2-1, the V gene TRBV2; tentatively, D is TRBD1 (5 bases). With 6 bases removed from V and 2 bases from J, the gap between germline ends came to 14 bases. CDR1 and CDR2 (germline): SNHLY, FYNNEI. The CDR3 contains 15 residues. The CDR3 region is CASSLDSPTYNEQFF. CDR3 coding DNA: TGTGCCAGCAGCCTTGACAGTCCTACCTACAATGAGCAGTTCTTC.

This clone was detected a few times. The chain joins TRBV11-2 to TRBJ1-4; 9 nucleotides line up with TRBD1. The germline V gene encodes CDR1 SGHAT and CDR2 FQNNGV. V lost 3 bases to trimming and J lost 7 bases; unmatched junction nucleotides: 6. This CDR3 is 15 amino acids long. The CDR3 reads CASSFITGGGEKLFF. In DNA form, the CDR3 reads TGTGCCAGCAGCTTCATTACAGGGGGCGGTGAAAAACTGTTTTTT.

This chain connects TRBV5-4 to TRBJ2-2; maybe TRBD1 (6 bases). The germline CDR1 and CDR2 sequences are SGHNT and YYREEE (reference sequence). V was clipped by 6 bases and J by 3 bases, with 18 bases between them. The CDR3 is 16 residues long. CDR3 in amino acids: CASIRKGRGYTGELFF. Written as DNA, the CDR3 is TGTGCCAGCATCCGGAAGGGCAGGGGTTACACCGGGGAGCTGTTTTTT.

The V and J genes are TRBV4-3 and TRBJ1-5, with a weak D call TRBD1 (6 bases). CDR3 length: 16 amino acids. The V end was cut by 0 bases, the J end by 3 bases, with 12 bases between. Germline V gene lookup returns CDR1 LGHNA and CDR2 YSLEER. CDR3 loop: CASSQDIGQINQPQHF. CDR3 coding DNA: TGCGCCAGCAGCCAAGATATTGGACAGATCAATCAGCCCCAGCATTTT.

This sequence joins TRBV11-3 and TRBJ2-7, with 7 bases fitting TRBD1. The length of the CDR3 is 18 residues. Germline assignment: CDR1 SGHNT and CDR2 YENEEA. V lost 7 bases to trimming and J lost 0 bases; unmatched junction nucleotides: 18. The CDR3 loop reads CASIIRQGLGYLSYEQYF. The CDR3 bases are TGTGCCAGCATAATTCGACAGGGTTTAGGTTATCTCTCCTACGAGCAGTACTTC.

The chain joins TRBV7-2 to TRBJ2-7; 9 positions agree with TRBD1. This CDR3 has 14 amino acids. J gave up 2 bases and V 5 bases, and 4 bases lay outside the gene matches. Germline V CDR1 and CDR2: SGHTA, FQGNSA. DNA for the CDR3: TGTGCCAGCAGCGGGGGACAGGGCCCCTACGAGCAGTACTTC. Its translation is CASSGGQGPYEQYF.

The V and J genes are TRBV6-5 and TRBJ1-3; maybe TRBD1 (5 bases). The CDR3 contains 13 residues. From germline, CDR1 is MNHEY and CDR2 SVGAGI. Trimming pared 6 bases from V and 4 bases from J, leaving 10 bases between. The CDR3 here is CASSPQGGNTIYF. CDR3 coding DNA: TGTGCCAGCAGCCCCCAGGGAGGAAACACCATATATTTT.

The CDR3 here is CATTRDINQPQHF. The DNA of the CDR3 is TGTGCCACCACCCGGGACATCAATCAGCCCCAGCATTTT. The chain employs TRBV10-3 and TRBJ1-5; possible D gene TRBD1, 6 bases. CDR3 length: 13 residues. Deletions cut 10 bases from V and 3 bases from J, with 13 bases between. Looked up from germline, CDR1 is ENHRY and CDR2 is SYGVKD.